This entry lists 11 T cell receptor beta chains sequenced from one sample in a study of beta chain features in type 1 diabetes. The sequenced template was cDNA made from the entire isolated RNA. Sequenced by immunoSEQ multiplex PCR; TCRdb stores in-frame clones only, minus some. The repertoire holds some 500,000 clones, with about an eighth as singletons. Input material: naive CD4+ T cells from blood. The receptors originated from a woman aged 18-29 years in good health.

V is TRBV5-6 and J is TRBJ1-6; 8 bases are a match to TRBD1. V dropped 4 bases and J dropped 10; count of bases not matched to a gene: 16. The CDR3 is made up of 17 amino acids. Germline V gene data show CDR1 as SGHDT and CDR2 as YYEEEE. The CDR3 region is CASSTSPGGTGSSPLHF. The CDR3 DNA follows: TGTGCCAGCAGCACAAGCCCCGGTGGGACAGGCTCATCACCCCTCCACTTT. Variable domain in full (rest from reference TRBV5-6 and TRBJ1-6): DAGVTQSPTHLIKTRGQQVTLRCSPKSGHDTVSWYQQALGQGPQFIFQYYEEEERQRGNFPDRFSGHQFPNYSSELNVNALLLGDSALYLCASSTSPGGTGSSPLHFGNGTRLTVT.

V is TRBV7-2 and J is TRBJ2-4, with 10 bases aligning to TRBD2. The CDR3 consists of 15 residues. J was trimmed by 9 bases and V by 5 bases; bases with no gene match: 10. The germline CDR1 and CDR2 sequences are SGHTA and FQGNSA. For the CDR3, the DNA is TGTGCCAGCAGCCGTGGAGCGGGAGGGCCGTCCATTCAGTACTTC. Translation gives CASSRGAGGPSIQYF.

This clone was detected a few times. V and J are TRBV7-9 and TRBJ1-1; the D gene is possibly TRBD1 (5 bases). The germline V and J ends were trimmed by 5 bases and 4 bases, with 11 bases remaining between them. CDR1 SEHNR and CDR2 FQNEAQ come from the germline V gene (reference sequence). The CDR3 runs 13 residues. CDR3 sequence: CASSAGTVTEAFF. CDR3 DNA: TGTGCCAGCAGCGCAGGGACGGTCACTGAAGCTTTCTTT. The full variable domain, completed using reference TRBV7-9 and TRBJ1-1, is DTGVSQNPRHKITKRGQNVTFRCDPISEHNRLYWYRQTLGQGPEFLTYFQNEAQLEKSRLLSDRFSAERPKGSFSTLEIQRTEQGDSAMYLCASSAGTVTEAFFGQGTRLTVV.

This clone showed up just a few times. V gene TRBV29-1 combines with J gene TRBJ2-5, with TRBD1 matching 9 bases. The CDR3 is 14 residues long. V lost 4 bases and J lost 4; bases outside the gene matches: 7. Germline V gives CDR1 SQVTM, CDR2 ANQGSEA. CDR3 sequence reads: CSVGITGGTETQYF. Here the CDR3 DNA reads TGCAGCGTTGGGATAACAGGGGGCACAGAGACCCAGTACTTC.

The chain recombines TRBV7-9 with TRBJ1-5; a possible D gene is TRBD1 (5 bases). Germline V gives CDR1 SEHNR, CDR2 FQNEAQ (reference sequence). The CDR3 is 13 residues long. Trimming took off 8 bases at V and 1 base at J, with 9 bases between the two ends. CDR3 residues: CASGAGSNQPQHF. The CDR3 coding sequence is TGTGCCAGCGGCGCAGGGAGCAATCAGCCCCAGCATTTT.

This clone was seen more than once but under ten times. This chain uses TRBV28 with TRBJ2-7; D gene unclear. From germline, CDR1 is MDHEN and CDR2 SYDVKM. The ends were cut back, 4 bases at V and 1 base at J, with 8 bases in the middle. The CDR3 is 13 residues long. The CDR3 nucleotides read TGTGCCAGCAGTTCCGTTTGGTCCTACGAGCAGTACGTC. It is translated as CASSSVWSYEQYV.

This clone was observed a handful of times. This chain joins TRBV29-1 and TRBJ2-3, with 8 bases that match TRBD1. Trimming removed 3 bases from V and 7 bases from J; junction bases left unmatched: 3. The CDR3 consists of 12 residues. Germline lookup yields CDR1 SQVTM and CDR2 ANQGSEA. The DNA for the CDR3 is TGCAGCGTTGACCAGGGGGCTAATACGCAGTATTTT. This gives the protein CSVDQGANTQYF.

The chain is built from TRBV7-9 and TRBJ2-2, with 7 bases aligning to TRBD2. After removal of 10 bases from V and 6 bases from J, the junction contained 5 bases not matched to a gene. Germline V gene sequence: CDR1 SEHNR, CDR2 FQNEAQ (reference sequence). The CDR3 totals 12 residues. In nucleotides, the CDR3 is TGTGCCACCTCACGGGAGGCCGGGGAGCTGTTTTTT. Translated: CATSREAGELFF.

This chain uses TRBV4-1 with TRBJ2-7; D uncertain. The V end was cut by 1 base, the J end by 0 bases, with 16 bases between. Germline loops: CDR1 MGHRA, CDR2 YSYEKL. The CDR3 extends over 17 amino acids. The CDR3 nucleotides are TGCGCCAGCAGCCAAGTAATCCCTACGGGTAGCTCCTACGAGCAGTACTTC. Translating gives CASSQVIPTGSSYEQYF.

The chain carries TRBV5-1 and TRBJ1-6; 10 nucleotides match TRBD1. The CDR3 is made up of 18 amino acids. Per germline, CDR1 SGHRS and CDR2 YFSETQ. The ends lost 1 base at V and 7 bases at J; junction bases unmatched: 11. CDR3 sequence reads: CASSLLPLGTGVNSPLHF. DNA for the CDR3: TGCGCCAGCAGCTTGTTACCTCTCGGGACAGGGGTAAATTCACCCCTCCACTTT.

The chain couples TRBV4-1 to TRBJ2-1, with 10 bases fitting TRBD2. This CDR3 region has 17 residues. The germline V gene encodes CDR1 MGHRA and CDR2 YSYEKL. With V trimmed by 1 base and J by 6 bases, 9 bases remained unmatched. The CDR3 here is CASSQGTSGSGSNEQFF. The CDR3 DNA follows: TGCGCCAGCAGCCAAGGGACTAGCGGAAGCGGCAGCAATGAGCAGTTCTTC.